These 10 T cell receptor beta chains share one sample of origin, sequenced in a study of CD8 T cells in ankylosing spondylitis. TCRdb processed the 5' RACE reads anew with MiXCR; each CDR3 protein has one entry. This table has 130,000 or so distinct CDR3 sequences, about 7% appearing once. Material: blood, either unsorted or a sorted T cell fraction (not recorded which). These receptor sequences come from a male donor with ankylosing spondylitis or in good health (not recorded which).

This clonotype was counted ten times or more. The chain employs TRBV7-9 and TRBJ1-1; D might be TRBD1 (5 bases). This CDR3 contains 13 residues. The germline V gene encodes CDR1 SEHNR and CDR2 FQNEAQ (reference sequence). V dropped 6 bases and J dropped 11 bases, with 19 bases sitting between them. DNA for the CDR3: TGTGCCAGCAGGTCAACCCCCAGGGTTGAGGCTTTCTTT. The encoded protein is CASRSTPRVEAFF. Filled out from reference TRBV7-9 and TRBJ1-1, the complete variable domain reads DTGVSQNPRHKITKRGQNVTFRCDPISEHNRLYWYRQTLGQGPEFLTYFQNEAQLEKSRLLSDRFSAERPKGSFSTLEIQRTEQGDSAMYLCASRSTPRVEAFFGQGTRLTVV.

The table lists this clonotype with many counts. The genes are TRBV12-3 or TRBV12-4 and TRBJ1-5; D is ambiguous. Deletions cut 6 bases from V and 0 bases from J, with 15 bases between. The CDR3 spans 16 residues. CDR3 loop: CASRPMGGHSNQPQHF. The CDR3 bases are TGTGCCAGCAGGCCGATGGGTGGCCATAGCAATCAGCCCCAGCATTTT.

This clonotype was recorded at least ten times. The CDR3 is CSAQRGSYNEQFF. The CDR3 DNA follows: TGCAGTGCTCAACGAGGATCCTACAATGAGCAGTTCTTC. The chain couples TRBV20-1 to TRBJ2-1, with no clear D. Germline loops: CDR1 DFQATT, CDR2 SNEGSKA (reference sequence). There are 13 residues in the CDR3. The ends were cut back, 5 bases at V and 1 base at J, with 9 bases in the middle.

This clonotype was detected many times. The chain is built from TRBV24-1 and TRBJ2-3; 13 nucleotides align to TRBD2. Germline CDR1 is KGHDR and CDR2 is SFDVKD. This CDR3 spans 17 amino acids. Unmatched junction bases numbered 5, after V lost 4 bases and J lost 2 bases. The CDR3: CATSDPGTSGNTDTQYF. The CDR3 DNA is TGTGCCACCAGTGACCCCGGGACTAGCGGGAACACAGATACGCAGTATTTT.

This clonotype was recorded at least ten times. V is TRBV12-3 or TRBV12-4 and J is TRBJ1-5; 7 bases are a match to TRBD1. Losses at the gene ends were 6 bases for V and 4 bases for J; bases not matched to a gene: 3. The CDR3 runs to 13 residues. The CDR3 spells CASSTDRNQPQHF. The CDR3 DNA reads as TGTGCCAGCAGCACGGACAGGAATCAGCCCCAGCATTTT.

There are many counts of this clonotype. The V gene is TRBV5-1, the J gene TRBJ1-5, with 10 bases identical to TRBD1. The germline CDR1 and CDR2 sequences are SGHRS and YFSETQ. Unmatched junction bases numbered 8, after V lost 4 bases and J lost 7 bases. CDR3 length equals 15 residues. The CDR3 spells CASSLGGTGDQPQHF. The CDR3 region has the DNA TGCGCCAGCAGCCTAGGGGGGACAGGGGACCAGCCCCAGCATTTT.

There are many counts of this clonotype. This chain links TRBV7-2 with TRBJ1-1; D uncertain. The CDR3 is made up of 14 amino acids. V was cut by 5 bases and J by 1 base, with 11 bases left in between. Germline V gene lookup returns CDR1 SGHTA and CDR2 FQGNSA. CDR3 region: CASSPFAGNTEAFF. The DNA for the CDR3 is TGTGCCAGCAGCCCTTTCGCGGGGAACACTGAAGCTTTCTTT.

The sample holds many counts of this clonotype. The chain uses TRBV5-1 and TRBJ1-2; a possible D gene is TRBD1 (5 bases). The CDR3 loop spans 13 amino acids. Looked up from germline, CDR1 is SGHRS and CDR2 is YFSETQ. The V end lost 3 bases, the J end lost 4 bases, and 10 bases lay between the germline ends. Here the CDR3 reads CASSYGTVYGYTF. The CDR3 bases are TGCGCCAGCAGCTACGGGACGGTCTATGGCTACACCTTC.

This clonotype was recorded at least ten times. The chain uses TRBV9 and TRBJ2-7, with D possibly called TRBD1 or TRBD2 (5 bases each). The V end lost 0 bases, the J end lost 2 bases, and 12 bases lay between the germline ends. Germline values: CDR1 SGDLS, CDR2 YYNGEE. CDR3 size: 15 residues. CDR3 sequence: CASSVGSRGPYEQYF. Here the CDR3 DNA reads TGTGCCAGCAGCGTAGGGTCCCGGGGACCCTACGAGCAGTACTTC.

This clonotype occurred many times. The chain carries TRBV7-9 and TRBJ2-1; TRBD1 matches 8 bases. V gave up 3 bases and J gave up 7 bases; unmatched junction bases: 11. Germline V CDR1 and CDR2: SEHNR, FQNEAQ (reference sequence). The CDR3 covers 16 residues. The CDR3 DNA follows: TGTGCCAGCAGCTTCGCAGGGGGCGCGAGTGGAAATGAGCAGTTCTTC. Amino acid sequence: CASSFAGGASGNEQFF.